This TCR delta chain was observed in a study of Vδ1+ human thymocytes. Sorted Vdelta1+ thymocytes were roughly 98% to 99.6% pure. General study points: Highly polyclonal TRG and TRD repertoires with Gaussian CDR3 length distributions appeared in thymus. Around a fifth of thymic delta-chain sequences were Vdelta2, with few Vdelta3, unlike blood Vdelta1+ controls. Bulk data may be misread because of unexpected Vdelta2 sequences.

Sequences come from RNA converted to cDNA by reverse transcription. Pooled V-gene forward primers with one constant-region reverse primer generated the CDR3 amplicons by multiplex PCR. TCRdb reprocessed the multiplex PCR reads using CATT. The sample has around 19,000 delta-chain clones, roughly 8% seen once; the top ten hold 0.8% to 1%. The CDR3 contains 17 residues. Germline assignment: CDR1 GEAIGNYY and CDR2 EKD. J gave up 0 bases and V 5 bases, and 14 bases lay outside the gene matches. By share, this clone ranks as medium-sized. The antigen is unknown. The chain carries TRDV2 and TRDJ1; TRDD3 matches at 7 bases. Sequences were obtained from Vdelta1+ gamma-delta thymocytes from the thymus. Subset noted: FACS-sorted CD3+ TCRalphabeta- TCRVdelta1+ TCRVdelta2- thymocytes. The clonotype originates from a child under two years old who had congenital heart surgery. For the CDR3, the DNA is TGTGCCTGTGTCCTCTGGGGGTCCGAGTGGTACACCGATAAACTCATCTTT. As protein: CACVLWGSEWYTDKLIF.